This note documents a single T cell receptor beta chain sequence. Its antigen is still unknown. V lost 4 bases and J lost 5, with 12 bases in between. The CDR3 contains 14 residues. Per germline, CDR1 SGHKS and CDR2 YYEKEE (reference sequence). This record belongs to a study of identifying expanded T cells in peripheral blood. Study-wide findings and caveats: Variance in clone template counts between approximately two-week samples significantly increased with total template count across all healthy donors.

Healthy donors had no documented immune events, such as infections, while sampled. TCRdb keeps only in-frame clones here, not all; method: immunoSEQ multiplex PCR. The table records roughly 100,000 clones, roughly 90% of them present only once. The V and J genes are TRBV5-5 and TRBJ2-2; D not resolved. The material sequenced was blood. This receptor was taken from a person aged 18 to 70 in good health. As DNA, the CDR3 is TGTGCCAGCAGCCACCGTGATCCAACCGGGGAGCTGTTTTTT. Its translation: CASSHRDPTGELFF.